This passage covers 10 T cell receptor beta chains from one sample sequenced in a study of blood T cell repertoires in COVID-19. Here immunoSEQ multiplex PCR was the method, and the copy in TCRdb shows in-frame clones only, minus some. The table records 160,000 or so clones, about nine tenths of them present only once. The sample taken for sequencing was peripheral blood. These receptors were taken from a woman aged 45 to 65 with acute or convalescent COVID-19.

V gene TRBV18 combines with J gene TRBJ2-1, with 7 bases lining up with TRBD2. CDR1 is KGHSH and CDR2 is LQKENI in the germline V gene. J lost 9 bases, V lost 2 bases, and 1 base had no gene match. This CDR3 has 12 residues. CDR3 in amino acids: CASSPGRGEQFF. The DNA of the CDR3 is TGTGCCAGCTCACCAGGGAGGGGTGAGCAGTTCTTC.

The V and J genes are TRBV5-1 and TRBJ2-6; no clear D. V gave up 2 bases and J gave up 0 bases, with 12 bases separating them. The CDR3 extends over 17 amino acids. Germline values: CDR1 SGHRS, CDR2 YFSETQ. In nucleotides, the CDR3 is TGCGCCAGCAGCTTAGACATTCCGAGCTCTGGGGCCAACGTCCTGACTTTC. Its protein is CASSLDIPSSGANVLTF.

V usage is TRBV19 and J usage is TRBJ2-5, with a possible D match to TRBD2 (6 bases). V lost 4 bases and J 4 bases, leaving 16 bases between the germline ends. This CDR3 comprises 15 residues. Germline CDR1 reads LNHDA; CDR2 reads SQIVND (reference sequence). The CDR3 DNA is TGTGCCAGTAGTAGGTTCGTCCAGGGAGGAGAGACCCAGTACTTC. The encoded protein is CASSRFVQGGETQYF.

The chain recombines TRBV7-2 with TRBJ1-2; no definite D call. From germline, CDR1 is SGHTA and CDR2 FQGNSA. Trimming stripped 1 base from V and 8 bases from J, with 11 bases between. The CDR3 has 13 amino acids. The CDR3 DNA reads as TGTGCCAGCAGCTTAGGGAGCGACTGGGGCTACACCTTC. It codes for CASSLGSDWGYTF.

This clone has a single count. The genes are TRBV7-2 and TRBJ2-7, with D perhaps matching TRBD1 (5 bases). Germline V gene lookup returns CDR1 SGHTA and CDR2 FQGNSA. The CDR3 runs to 15 residues. V gave up 1 base and J gave up 2 bases, with 12 bases separating them. CDR3 nucleotides: TGTGCCAGCAGCTTAGAGTCAGGGTTGCCCTACGAGCAGTACTTC. Its translation is CASSLESGLPYEQYF.

This clone has more than one count but fewer than ten. The chain is built from TRBV7-2 and TRBJ1-2; TRBD1 aligns across 9 bases. V gave up 7 bases and J gave up 8 bases; unmatched junction bases: 8. This CDR3 has 13 amino acids. Germline assignment: CDR1 SGHTA and CDR2 FQGNSA. The CDR3 region is CASIEGTGRGYTF. The DNA for the CDR3 is TGTGCCAGCATAGAAGGGACAGGGCGCGGCTACACCTTC.

This clone was picked up one time. V gene TRBV5-4 combines with J gene TRBJ1-1; D not resolved. This CDR3 has 13 amino acids. Looked up from germline, CDR1 is SGHNT and CDR2 is YYREEE (reference sequence). V was pared by 3 bases and J by 6 bases, with 12 bases between. DNA for the CDR3: TGTGCCAGCAGCTCGTCGGACTCACCTGAAGCTTTCTTT. Protein: CASSSSDSPEAFF.

In this sample, this clone turned up once. The chain uses TRBV5-1 and TRBJ2-3; 10 bases align to TRBD2. The germline V gene encodes CDR1 SGHRS and CDR2 YFSETQ. CDR3 length: 16 residues. Unmatched junction bases numbered 7, after V lost 4 bases and J lost 2 bases. This chain's CDR3 is CASSPSSGGTTDTQYF. DNA for the CDR3: TGCGCCAGCAGCCCTAGTAGCGGGGGGACCACAGATACGCAGTATTTT.

The chain recombines TRBV18 with TRBJ1-6, with 8 bases aligning to TRBD1. After removal of 1 base from V and 7 bases from J, the junction contained 6 bases not matched to a gene. This CDR3 has 16 residues. Looked up from germline, CDR1 is KGHSH and CDR2 is LQKENI. CDR3 amino acids: CASSPLAGGTNSPLHF. The DNA of the CDR3 is TGTGCCAGCTCACCACTCGCAGGGGGCACGAATTCACCCCTCCACTTT.

The rearrangement links TRBV27 to TRBJ2-2, with TRBD2 matching over 10 bases. This CDR3 region has 18 residues. Germline V CDR1 and CDR2: MNHEY, SMNVEV (reference sequence). V shed 0 bases, J shed 4 bases, and the junction held 8 bases outside the gene matches. The CDR3 protein is CASSLSSGRYGGTGELFF. As DNA, the CDR3 is TGTGCCAGCAGTTTATCTAGCGGGAGGTATGGCGGCACCGGGGAGCTGTTTTTT.